These 7 T cell receptor beta chains were all obtained from the same sample, sequenced in a study of early T cells in non-severe SARS-CoV-2 infection. From the 5' RACE reads, TCRdb called clonotypes with MiXCR, one entry per CDR3 protein. The sample carries about 45,000 distinct CDR3 sequences, about 9.9% recorded once. Sequencing input: whole blood. These receptors were taken from an adult who was a healthcare worker with PCR-confirmed SARS-CoV-2 infection or an uninfected control (not recorded which).

The J gene is TRBJ1-4, the V gene TRBV28; 9 positions match TRBD1. Germline CDR1 MDHEN, CDR2 SYDVKM. This CDR3 has 15 residues. J gave up 0 bases and V 8 bases, and 4 bases lay outside the gene matches. The CDR3 DNA follows: TGTGCCAGCTACAGGGGGCTTACAACTAATGAAAAACTGTTTTTT. It yields the protein CASYRGLTTNEKLFF.

This chain joins TRBV6-5 and TRBJ1-5; D gene ambiguous. There are 15 residues in the CDR3. V dropped 6 bases and J dropped 4 bases, with 16 bases sitting between them. Germline V gene lookup returns CDR1 MNHEY and CDR2 SVGAGI. The CDR3 loop is CASSPRNPRNQPQHF. CDR3 DNA: TGTGCCAGCAGCCCCCGGAACCCGAGGAATCAGCCCCAGCATTTT.

This clonotype was counted many times. CDR3 nucleotides: TGTGCCAGCAGCGCCAGGGACTTTCTAAAGGGAGAGACCCAGTACTTC. Protein sequence: CASSARDFLKGETQYF. The chain uses TRBV7-9 and TRBJ2-5; a weak D match, TRBD2 (6 bases). V dropped 5 bases and J dropped 4 bases, with 20 bases sitting between them. This CDR3 contains 16 residues. CDR1 is SEHNR and CDR2 is FQNEAQ in the germline V gene (reference sequence). Looking up the rest from reference TRBV7-9 and TRBJ2-5 gives the full variable domain: DTGVSQNPRHKITKRGQNVTFRCDPISEHNRLYWYRQTLGQGPEFLTYFQNEAQLEKSRLLSDRFSAERPKGSFSTLEIQRTEQGDSAMYLCASSARDFLKGETQYFGPGTRLLVL.

This clonotype showed up many times. This chain connects TRBV6-2 or TRBV6-3 to TRBJ1-5; 8 nucleotides agree with TRBD1. From germline, CDR1 is MNHEY and CDR2 SVGEGT. This CDR3 contains 15 residues. The ends lost 2 bases at V and 4 bases at J; junction bases unmatched: 4. CDR3 in amino acids: CASSYRGQGNQPQHF. CDR3 nucleotides: TGTGCCAGCAGTTACCGCGGACAGGGTAATCAGCCCCAGCATTTT.

This clonotype showed up many times. The genes are TRBV19 and TRBJ2-2; no clear D gene. This CDR3 is built from 15 residues. V shed 3 bases and J shed 4 bases, with 12 bases lying between them. CDR1 is LNHDA and CDR2 is SQIVND in the germline V gene (reference sequence). The CDR3 DNA reads TGTGCCAGTAGTATGGGTTTCGCTACCACCGGGGAGCTGTTTTTT. This translates into CASSMGFATTGELFF.

This clonotype was found many times. The gene calls are TRBV12-3 or TRBV12-4 and TRBJ2-2; D remains ambiguous. The CDR3 has 12 residues. V lost 5 bases, J lost 2 bases, and 3 bases lay in between. Here the CDR3 reads CASSINTGELFF. The CDR3 nucleotides are TGTGCCAGCAGTATAAACACCGGGGAGCTGTTTTTT.

V is TRBV7-8 and J is TRBJ1-4, with D uncertain. CDR1 is SGHVS and CDR2 is FQNEAQ in the germline V gene. The V gene lost 1 base and the J gene lost 2 bases, with 8 bases spanning the gap. The CDR3 sequence is 15 residues long. The CDR3 bases are TGTGCCAGCAGCTTAGGACTGGAGACTAATGAAAAACTGTTTTTT. Its translation is CASSLGLETNEKLFF.